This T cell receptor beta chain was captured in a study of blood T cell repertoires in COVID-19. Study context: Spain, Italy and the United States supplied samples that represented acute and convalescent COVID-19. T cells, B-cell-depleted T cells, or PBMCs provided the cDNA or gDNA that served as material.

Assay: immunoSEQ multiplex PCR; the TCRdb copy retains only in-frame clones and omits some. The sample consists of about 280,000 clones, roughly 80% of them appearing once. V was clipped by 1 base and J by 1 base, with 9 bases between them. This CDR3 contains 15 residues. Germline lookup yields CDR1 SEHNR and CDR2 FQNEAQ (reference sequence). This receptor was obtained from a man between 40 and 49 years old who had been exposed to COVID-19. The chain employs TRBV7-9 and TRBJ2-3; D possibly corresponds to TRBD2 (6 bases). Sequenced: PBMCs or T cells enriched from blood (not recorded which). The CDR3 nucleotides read TGTGCCAGCAGCTTAGGCGGGACTCGCACAGATACGCAGTATTTT. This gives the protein CASSLGGTRTDTQYF.